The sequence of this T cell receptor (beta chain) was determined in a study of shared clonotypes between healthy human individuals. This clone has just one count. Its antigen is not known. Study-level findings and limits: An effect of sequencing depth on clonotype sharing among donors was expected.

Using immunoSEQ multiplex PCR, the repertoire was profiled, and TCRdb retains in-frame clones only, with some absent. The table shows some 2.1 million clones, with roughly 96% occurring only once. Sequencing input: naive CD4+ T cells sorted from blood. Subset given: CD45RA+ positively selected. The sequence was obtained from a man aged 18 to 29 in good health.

Written as DNA, the CDR3 is TGTGCCAGCAGTTACGGGGACAGGGCCTCCTACGAGCAGTACTTC. It specifies CASSYGDRASYEQYF. J is TRBJ2-7 and V is TRBV6-5; 9 nucleotides align to TRBD1. The CDR3 length is 15 residues. Trimming removed 2 bases from V and 0 bases from J; junction bases left unmatched: 2. Germline CDR1 reads MNHEY; CDR2 reads SVGAGI.